This entry lists 2 T cell receptor beta chains sequenced from one sample in a study of technical replicates of blood from a handful of donors. Clones were read by immunoSEQ multiplex PCR, and TCRdb kept only the in-frame ones, dropping some. The sample yields fewer than 60,000 clones, roughly 96% seen once. The sequencing input was PBMCs. The receptors here all came from a human donor in good health. Some clones in this sample may be carry-over from other donors' samples.

The V gene is TRBV5-6, the J gene TRBJ1-2; D is possibly TRBD1 (5 bases). Per germline, CDR1 SGHDT and CDR2 YYEEEE. Trimming removed 3 bases at V and 2 bases at J, with 17 bases between. The CDR3 totals 16 residues. The CDR3 nucleotides read TGTGCCAGCAGCTGGAATCCGGGACTCCAGAACTATGGCTACACCTTC. It yields the protein CASSWNPGLQNYGYTF.

DNA of the CDR3: TGTGCCAGCAGCCGATGGGGACAGGCTAGCTCCTACGAGCAGTACTTC. It codes for CASSRWGQASSYEQYF. This chain uses TRBV7-8 with TRBJ2-7; 8 bases are shared with TRBD1. V gave up 5 bases and J gave up 0 bases; unmatched junction bases: 9. The CDR3 is made up of 16 amino acids. Germline V gene sequence: CDR1 SGHVS, CDR2 FQNEAQ.